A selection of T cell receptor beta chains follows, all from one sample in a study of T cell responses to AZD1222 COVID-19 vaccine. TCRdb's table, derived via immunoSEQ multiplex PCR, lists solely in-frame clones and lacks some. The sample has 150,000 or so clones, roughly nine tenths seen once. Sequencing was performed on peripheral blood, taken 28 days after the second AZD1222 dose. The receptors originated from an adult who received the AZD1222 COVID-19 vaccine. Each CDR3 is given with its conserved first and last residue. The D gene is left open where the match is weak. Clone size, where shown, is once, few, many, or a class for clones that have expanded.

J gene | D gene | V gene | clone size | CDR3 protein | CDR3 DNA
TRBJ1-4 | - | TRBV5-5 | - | CASSLRARMGLGEKLFF | TGTGCCAGCAGCTTGCGGGCCCGGATGGGGTTAGGCGAAAAACTGTTTTTT
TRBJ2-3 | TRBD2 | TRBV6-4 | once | CASSAAGGGSLKDTQYF | TGTGCCAGCAGCGCCGCGGGCGGGGGGTCGTTAAAAGATACGCAGTATTTT
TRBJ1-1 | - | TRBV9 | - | CASSPSGAQDGTEAFF | TGTGCCAGCAGCCCTAGTGGAGCCCAAGATGGGACTGAAGCTTTCTTT
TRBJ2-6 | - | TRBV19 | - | CASRQGSGANVLTF | TGTGCCAGTAGACAGGGATCTGGGGCCAACGTCCTGACTTTC
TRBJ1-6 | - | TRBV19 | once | CASSIDGLGGSPLHF | TGTGCCAGTAGTATTGACGGACTTGGAGGTTCACCCCTCCACTTT
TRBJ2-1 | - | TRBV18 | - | CASSPAGMPYNEQFF | TGTGCCAGCTCACCAGCGGGAATGCCCTACAATGAGCAGTTCTTC
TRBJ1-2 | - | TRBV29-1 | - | CSVEGGNGYTF | TGCAGCGTTGAAGGGGGGAATGGCTACACCTTC
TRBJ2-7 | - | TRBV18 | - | CASSPTQAGSIEQYF | TGTGCCAGCTCCCCTACTCAGGCAGGGTCGATCGAGCAGTACTTC
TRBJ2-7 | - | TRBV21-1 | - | CASFQGGGGSYEQYF | TGTGCCAGCTTCCAGGGAGGGGGCGGCTCCTACGAGCAGTACTTC
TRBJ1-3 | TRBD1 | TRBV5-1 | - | CASRQDRDSGNTIYF | TGCGCCAGCCGACAGGACAGGGACTCTGGAAACACCATATATTTT
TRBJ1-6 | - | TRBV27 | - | CASSLGPGREDSPLHF | TGTGCCAGCAGTTTAGGGCCTGGCAGGGAAGATTCACCCCTCCACTTT
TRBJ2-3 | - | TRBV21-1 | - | CASSKATEPTDTQYF | TGTGCCAGCAGCAAAGCCACAGAGCCCACAGATACGCAGTATTTT
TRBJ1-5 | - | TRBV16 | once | CASSLGQRSQPQHF | TGTGCCAGCAGCCTCGGACAAAGAAGTCAGCCCCAGCATTTT
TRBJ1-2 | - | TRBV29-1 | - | CSVEDTRWVGYTF | TGCAGCGTTGAAGATACGAGGTGGGTTGGCTACACCTTC
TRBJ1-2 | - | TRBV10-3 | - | CAISELGGGGGYTF | TGTGCCATCAGTGAGTTGGGCGGGGGAGGTGGCTACACCTTC
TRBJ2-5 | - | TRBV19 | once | CASSWGVWETQYF | TGTGCCAGTAGTTGGGGGGTCTGGGAGACCCAGTACTTC
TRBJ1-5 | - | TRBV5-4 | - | CASSLALRGSNQPQHF | TGTGCCAGCAGCTTGGCCCTGCGGGGGAGCAATCAGCCCCAGCATTTT
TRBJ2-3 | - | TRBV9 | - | CASSLRGAGADTQYF | TGTGCCAGCAGCCTACGGGGGGCGGGGGCAGATACGCAGTATTTT
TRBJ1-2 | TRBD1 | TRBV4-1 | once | CASSQEEGADYGYTF | TGCGCCAGCAGCCAAGAAGAGGGGGCGGACTATGGCTACACCTTC
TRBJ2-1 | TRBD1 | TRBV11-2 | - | CASSTWTGGYNEQFF | TGTGCCAGCAGCACCTGGACAGGGGGATACAATGAGCAGTTCTTC
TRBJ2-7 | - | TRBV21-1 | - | CASSGWGLGSSYEQYF | -
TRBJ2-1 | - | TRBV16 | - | CASSQSQVMQGQFF | TGTGCCAGCAGCCAATCCCAAGTTATGCAGGGGCAGTTCTTC
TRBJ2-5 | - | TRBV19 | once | CASSGVRGETQYF | TGTGCCAGCTCCGGGGTAAGAGGGGAGACCCAGTACTTC
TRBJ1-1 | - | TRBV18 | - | CASSSTSNTEAFF | TGTGCCAGCTCATCGACGTCTAACACTGAAGCTTTCTTT
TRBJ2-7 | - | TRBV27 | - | CASSFGLTYEQYF | TGTGCCAGCAGTTTTGGGCTTACCTACGAGCAGTACTTC
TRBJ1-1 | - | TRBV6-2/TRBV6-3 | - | CASSGGTPGQDTEAFF | TGTGCCAGCAGTGGCGGGACACCAGGGCAGGACACTGAAGCTTTCTTT
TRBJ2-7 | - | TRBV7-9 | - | CASSLRREGSYEQYF | TGTGCCAGCAGCTTACGGCGAGAGGGGTCCTACGAGCAGTACTTC
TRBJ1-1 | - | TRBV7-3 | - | CASSLTGVNTEAFF | TGTGCCAGCAGCTTAACAGGAGTGAACACTGAAGCTTTCTTT
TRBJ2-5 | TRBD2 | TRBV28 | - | CASMGLAGGLSETQYF | TGTGCCAGCATGGGACTAGCGGGAGGGTTGTCAGAGACCCAGTACTTC
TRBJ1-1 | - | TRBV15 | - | CATSRGPTRSAEEAFF | TGTGCCACCAGCAGAGGCCCAACCCGGTCTGCAGAGGAAGCTTTCTTT
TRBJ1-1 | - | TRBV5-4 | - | CASSFFSGSTEAFF | TGTGCCAGCAGCTTTTTCTCGGGGAGCACTGAAGCTTTCTTT
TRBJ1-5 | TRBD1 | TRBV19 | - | CASSARTGSNQPQHF | TGTGCCAGTAGTGCCCGGACAGGATCGAATCAGCCCCAGCATTTT
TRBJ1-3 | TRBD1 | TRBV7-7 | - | CASSQGTAGNTIYF | TGTGCTAGCAGCCAGGGGACAGCAGGAAACACCATATATTTT
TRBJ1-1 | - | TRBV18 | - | CASSSDLNTEAFF | TGTGCCAGCTCGTCCGATTTGAACACTGAAGCTTTCTTT
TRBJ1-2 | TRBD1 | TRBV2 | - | CAGKTGAGNYGYTF | TGTGCCGGAAAGACAGGGGCAGGGAACTATGGCTACACCTTC
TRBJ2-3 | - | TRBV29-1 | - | CSVSRDATDTQYF | TGCAGCGTATCCCGGGACGCCACAGATACGCAGTATTTT
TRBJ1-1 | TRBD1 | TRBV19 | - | CASSIGTGNTEAFF | TGTGCCAGTAGTATAGGGACAGGGAACACTGAAGCTTTCTTT
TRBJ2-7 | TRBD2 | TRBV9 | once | CASSVAGGLAGFYEQYF | TGTGCCAGCAGCGTAGCTGGGGGACTAGCGGGATTCTACGAGCAGTACTTC
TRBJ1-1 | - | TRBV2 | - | CASSAGVNTEAFF | TGTGCCAGCAGTGCAGGGGTGAACACTGAAGCTTTCTTT
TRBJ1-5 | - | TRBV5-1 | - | CASSSLVRTGNQPQHF | TGCGCCAGCAGCTCGCTGGTCAGAACGGGCAATCAGCCCCAGCATTTT
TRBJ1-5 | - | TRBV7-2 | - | CASSQTQGSNQPQHF | TGTGCCAGCAGCCAAACACAGGGTTCCAATCAGCCCCAGCATTTT
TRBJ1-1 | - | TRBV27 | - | CASSLKAGREAFF | TGTGCCAGCAGTTTAAAAGCGGGGAGAGAAGCTTTCTTT
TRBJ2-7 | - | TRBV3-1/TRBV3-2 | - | CASSLRGIRTYEQYF | TGTGCCAGCAGCCTACGGGGTATCCGGACCTACGAGCAGTACTTC
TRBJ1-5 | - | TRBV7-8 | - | CASSLALGDISWNQPQHF | TGTGCCAGCAGCTTAGCCCTGGGGGACATTTCTTGGAATCAGCCCCAGCATTTT
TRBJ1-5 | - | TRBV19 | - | CASRGREGDQPQHF | TGTGCCAGTAGGGGCAGGGAAGGCGATCAGCCCCAGCATTTT
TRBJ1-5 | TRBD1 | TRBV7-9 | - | CASSRTGLNNQPQHF | TGTGCCAGCAGCCGGACAGGGTTGAACAATCAGCCCCAGCATTTT
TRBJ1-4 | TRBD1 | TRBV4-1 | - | CASSQVPGQGDARDEKLFF | TGCGCCAGCAGCCAAGTCCCGGGACAGGGAGACGCGAGGGATGAAAAACTGTTTTTT
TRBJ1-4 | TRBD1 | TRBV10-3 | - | CAISPGQGEKLFF | TGTGCCATCAGCCCGGGACAGGGTGAAAAACTGTTTTTT
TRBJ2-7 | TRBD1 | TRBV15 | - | CATSRGATGQGYAYEQYF | TGTGCCACCAGCAGAGGGGCGACAGGGCAAGGGTACGCCTACGAGCAGTACTTC